These 14 T cell receptor beta chains were sequenced from one sample in a study of OX40 agonist ivuxolimab in advanced cancers. Method: immunoSEQ multiplex PCR; TCRdb's copy keeps in-frame clones and lacks some. The sample yields around 94,000 clones, 92% seen once. The specimen was CD4+ or CD8+ T cells sorted from blood, collected in a trial of the OX40 agonist ivuxolimab. These receptors were obtained from an adult with an advanced solid tumor such as melanoma, head and neck, liver or kidney cancer.

The chain links TRBV2 to TRBJ2-1, with 7 bases fitting TRBD1. V shed 3 bases and J 3 bases; nucleotides not matched to a gene: 8. Looked up from germline, CDR1 is SNHLY and CDR2 is FYNNEI. This CDR3 comprises 16 residues. CDR3 protein: CASSESGTEFYNEQFF. The CDR3 nucleotides are TGTGCCAGCAGTGAGTCCGGGACAGAGTTCTACAATGAGCAGTTCTTC.

The chain couples TRBV19 to TRBJ1-2; tentative D call: TRBD1 (5 bases). V dropped 5 bases and J dropped 2 bases, with 15 bases sitting between them. The V gene's germline CDR1 is LNHDA and CDR2 SQIVND (reference sequence). The CDR3 runs 15 residues. This CDR3 is CASSPAPGRNYGYTF. DNA of the CDR3: TGTGCCAGTAGTCCAGCACCGGGACGAAACTATGGCTACACCTTC.

CDR3 sequence: CASSQVTGYEQYF. The DNA of the CDR3 is TGTGCCAGCAGTCAAGTGACAGGCTACGAGCAGTACTTC. The chain links TRBV6-1 to TRBJ2-7; tentative D call: TRBD1 (6 bases). The ends were cut back, 5 bases at V and 3 bases at J, with 11 bases in the middle. Per the germline V gene, CDR1 is MNHNS and CDR2 is SASEGT. There are 13 residues in the CDR3.

This rearrangement joins TRBV29-1 to TRBJ2-2, with a possible D match to TRBD2 (5 bases). Germline values: CDR1 SQVTM, CDR2 ANQGSEA. V lost 0 bases to trimming and J lost 6 bases, with 8 bases between them. This CDR3 region has 13 residues. The DNA for the CDR3 is TGCAGCGTTGAAGAACGAGGGCCCGGGGAGCTGTTTTTT. This sequence encodes CSVEERGPGELFF.

This clone was observed once. CDR3 region: CASSRTETEKETQYF. CDR3 nucleotides: TGCGCCAGCAGCCGTACCGAGACAGAGAAAGAGACCCAGTACTTC. The chain carries TRBV4-1 and TRBJ2-5; possibly TRBD1 for D (5 bases). Germline V gene sequence: CDR1 MGHRA, CDR2 YSYEKL. CDR3 length: 15 residues. With 4 bases removed from V and 3 bases from J, the gap between germline ends came to 15 bases.

This clone occurred a few times. The chain joins TRBV5-1 to TRBJ1-3, with D tentatively TRBD1 (5 bases). Germline loops: CDR1 SGHRS, CDR2 YFSETQ. V was pared by 4 bases and J by 0 bases, with 11 bases between. There are 15 residues in the CDR3. CDR3 protein: CASSETASSGNTIYF. In DNA form, the CDR3 reads TGCGCCAGCAGCGAGACAGCTAGCTCTGGAAACACCATATATTTT. Together with reference TRBV5-1 and TRBJ1-3, the CDR3 gives the full variable domain: KAGVTQTPRYLIKTRGQQVTLSCSPISGHRSVSWYQQTPGQGLQFLFEYFSETQRNKGNFPGRFSGRQFSNSRSEMNVSTLELGDSALYLCASSETASSGNTIYFGEGSWLTVV.

This clone was seen a few times. This rearrangement joins TRBV5-8 to TRBJ1-1, with D perhaps TRBD1 (5 bases). CDR1 is SGHTS and CDR2 is YDEGEE in the germline V gene. The CDR3 spans 14 residues. V was pared by 2 bases and J by 11 bases, with 19 bases between. CDR3 nucleotides: TGTGCCAGCAGCTTCAGTTCCCACGCCAGGGTGGCTTTCTTT. As protein: CASSFSSHARVAFF.

This clone appeared a few times. CDR3 region: CASSFRGTTEAFF. CDR3 DNA: TGTGCCAGCAGTTTCCGTGGGACCACGGAAGCTTTCTTT. The chain employs TRBV27 and TRBJ1-1; the D gene is possibly TRBD1 (5 bases). This CDR3 contains 13 residues. The germline V and J ends were trimmed by 3 bases and 8 bases, with 13 bases remaining between them. Germline-derived CDR1 and CDR2 are MNHEY and SMNVEV (reference sequence).

The rearrangement uses TRBV7-9 and TRBJ1-1; 7 nucleotides align to TRBD1. CDR1 SEHNR and CDR2 FQNEAQ come from the germline V gene (reference sequence). Losses at the gene ends were 6 bases for V and 4 bases for J; bases not matched to a gene: 5. The CDR3 consists of 13 residues. The CDR3 region is CASSFTGATEAFF. The DNA for the CDR3 is TGTGCCAGCAGTTTCACAGGGGCCACTGAAGCTTTCTTT.

The gene calls are TRBV9 and TRBJ2-7; TRBD2 is a possible D gene (5 bases). This CDR3 contains 15 residues. V lost 0 bases and J lost 0, with 10 bases in between. Germline values: CDR1 SGDLS, CDR2 YYNGEE. The CDR3 DNA reads as TGTGCCAGCAGCGTAGGGGGAGCAGCCTCCTACGAGCAGTACTTC. As protein: CASSVGGAASYEQYF.

The gene calls are TRBV6-6 and TRBJ2-7; D gene unclear. CDR1 and CDR2 (germline): MNHNY, SVGAGI (reference sequence). Between the trimmed V and J ends, which lost 0 bases and 3 bases, there was a span of 3 bases. The CDR3 loop spans 12 amino acids. CDR3 sequence: CASSYSSYEQYF. The CDR3 bases are TGTGCCAGCAGTTACTCGAGCTACGAGCAGTACTTC.

The chain carries TRBV29-1 and TRBJ1-1; D unresolved. Between the trimmed V and J ends, which lost 5 bases and 2 bases, there was a span of 9 bases. The CDR3 sequence is 12 residues long. Germline loops: CDR1 SQVTM, CDR2 ANQGSEA. This CDR3 is CSVIEPNTEAFF. The CDR3 DNA reads as TGCAGCGTTATAGAGCCTAACACTGAAGCTTTCTTT.

This chain connects TRBV2 to TRBJ1-5, with 10 nucleotides matching TRBD1. The germline V gene encodes CDR1 SNHLY and CDR2 FYNNEI. The CDR3 sequence is 16 residues long. Trimming at V came to 3 bases and at J to 4 bases, leaving 6 bases not matched to a gene. CDR3 sequence: CASSDGRQGANQPQHF. CDR3 nucleotides: TGTGCCAGCAGTGATGGAAGACAGGGGGCTAATCAGCCCCAGCATTTT.

The chain is built from TRBV28 and TRBJ2-5; D gene ambiguous. CDR3 length equals 14 residues. Germline loops: CDR1 MDHEN, CDR2 SYDVKM. Trimming removed 3 bases from V and 5 bases from J, with 13 bases in between. This CDR3 is CASSFGEAQETQYF. The DNA for the CDR3 is TGTGCCAGCAGTTTCGGCGAGGCGCAGGAGACCCAGTACTTC.